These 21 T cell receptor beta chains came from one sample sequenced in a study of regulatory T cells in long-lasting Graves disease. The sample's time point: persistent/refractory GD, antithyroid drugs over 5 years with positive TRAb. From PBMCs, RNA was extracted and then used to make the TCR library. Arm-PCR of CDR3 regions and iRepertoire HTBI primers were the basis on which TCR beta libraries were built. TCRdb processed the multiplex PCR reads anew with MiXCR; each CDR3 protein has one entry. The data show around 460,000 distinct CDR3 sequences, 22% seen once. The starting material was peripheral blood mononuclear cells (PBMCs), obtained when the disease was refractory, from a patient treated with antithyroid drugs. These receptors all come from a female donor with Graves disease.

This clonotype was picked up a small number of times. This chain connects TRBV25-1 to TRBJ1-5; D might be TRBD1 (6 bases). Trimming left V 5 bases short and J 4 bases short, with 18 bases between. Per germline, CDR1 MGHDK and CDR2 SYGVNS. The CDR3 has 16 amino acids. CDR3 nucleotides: TGTGCCAGCAGTTCCTTGTCTGAAGGGGGAAATCAGCCCCAGCATTTT. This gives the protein CASSSLSEGGNQPQHF.

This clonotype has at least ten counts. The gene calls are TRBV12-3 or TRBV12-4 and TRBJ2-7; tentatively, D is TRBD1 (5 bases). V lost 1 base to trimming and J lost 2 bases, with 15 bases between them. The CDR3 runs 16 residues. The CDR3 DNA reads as TGTGCCAGCAGTTTAGGGGGCAGATACTCAGCCTACGAGCAGTACTTC. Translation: CASSLGGRYSAYEQYF.

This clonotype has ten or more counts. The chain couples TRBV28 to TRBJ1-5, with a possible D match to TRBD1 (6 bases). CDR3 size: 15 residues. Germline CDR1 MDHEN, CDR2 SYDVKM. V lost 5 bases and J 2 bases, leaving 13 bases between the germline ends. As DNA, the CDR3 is TGTGCCAGCAGTCCCTCGGGGGCTGGCAATCAGCCCCAGCATTTT. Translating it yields CASSPSGAGNQPQHF.

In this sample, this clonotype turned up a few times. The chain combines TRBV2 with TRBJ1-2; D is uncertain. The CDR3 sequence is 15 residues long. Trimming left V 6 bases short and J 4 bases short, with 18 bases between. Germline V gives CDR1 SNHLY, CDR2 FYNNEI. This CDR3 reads CASSLVEEVSYGYTF. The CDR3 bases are TGTGCCAGCAGCTTGGTTGAGGAAGTCAGCTATGGCTACACCTTC.

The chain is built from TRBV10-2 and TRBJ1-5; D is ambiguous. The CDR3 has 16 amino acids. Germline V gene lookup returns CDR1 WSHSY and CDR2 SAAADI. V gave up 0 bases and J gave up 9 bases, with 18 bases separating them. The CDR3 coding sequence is TGCGCCAGCAGTGAGTCACGAGTTTGGGCGGGAGGGCCCCAGCATTTT. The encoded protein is CASSESRVWAGGPQHF.

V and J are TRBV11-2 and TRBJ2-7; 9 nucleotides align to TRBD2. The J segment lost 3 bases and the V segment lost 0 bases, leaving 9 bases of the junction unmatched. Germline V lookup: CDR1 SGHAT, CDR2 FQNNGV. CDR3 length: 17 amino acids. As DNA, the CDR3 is TGTGCCAGCAGCTTAGAGTTGCCGGGACTAGCAGACTACGAGCAGTACTTC. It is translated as CASSLELPGLADYEQYF. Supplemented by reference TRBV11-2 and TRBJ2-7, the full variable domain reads EAGVAQSPRYKIIEKRQSVAFWCNPISGHATLYWYQQILGQGPKLLIQFQNNGVVDDSQLPKDRFSAERLKGVDSTLKIQPAKLEDSAVYLCASSLELPGLADYEQYFGPGTRLTVT.

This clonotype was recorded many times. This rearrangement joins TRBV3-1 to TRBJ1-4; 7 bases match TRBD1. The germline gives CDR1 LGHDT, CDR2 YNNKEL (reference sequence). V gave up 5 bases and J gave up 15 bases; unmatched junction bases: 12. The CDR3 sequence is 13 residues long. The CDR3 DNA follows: TGTGCCAGCAGCACCTCCCTTTCGGGACAGTTGTTTTTT. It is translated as CASSTSLSGQLFF.

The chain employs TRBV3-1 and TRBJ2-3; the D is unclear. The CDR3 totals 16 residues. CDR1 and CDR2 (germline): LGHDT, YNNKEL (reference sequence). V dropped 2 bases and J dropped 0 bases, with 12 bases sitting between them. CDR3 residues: CASSQRQDPSTDTQYF. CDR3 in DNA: TGTGCCAGCAGCCAACGACAAGACCCTAGCACAGATACGCAGTATTTT.

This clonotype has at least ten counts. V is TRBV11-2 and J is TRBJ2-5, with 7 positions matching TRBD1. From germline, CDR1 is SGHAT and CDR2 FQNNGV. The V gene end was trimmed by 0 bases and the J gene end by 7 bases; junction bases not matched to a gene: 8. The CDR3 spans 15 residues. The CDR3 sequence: CASSLDKGAGGTQYF. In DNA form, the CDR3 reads TGTGCCAGCAGCTTAGATAAGGGAGCAGGGGGGACCCAGTACTTC. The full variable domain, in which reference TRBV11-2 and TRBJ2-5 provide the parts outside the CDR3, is EAGVAQSPRYKIIEKRQSVAFWCNPISGHATLYWYQQILGQGPKLLIQFQNNGVVDDSQLPKDRFSAERLKGVDSTLKIQPAKLEDSAVYLCASSLDKGAGGTQYFGPGTRLLVL.

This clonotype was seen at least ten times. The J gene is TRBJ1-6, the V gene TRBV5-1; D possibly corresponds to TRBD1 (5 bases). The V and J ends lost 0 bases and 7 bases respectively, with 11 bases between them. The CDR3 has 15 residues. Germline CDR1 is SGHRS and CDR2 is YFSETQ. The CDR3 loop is CASSLEGRGNSPLHF. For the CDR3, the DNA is TGCGCCAGCAGCTTGGAGGGGAGAGGGAATTCACCCCTCCACTTT.

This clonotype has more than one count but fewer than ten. The CDR3 spells CASSLIRTGEYGNQPQHF. CDR3 bases: TGTGCCAGCAGCTTAATCCGGACAGGGGAGTATGGCAATCAGCCCCAGCATTTT. The J gene is TRBJ1-5, the V gene TRBV7-2; 9 bases line up with TRBD1. The V gene end was trimmed by 2 bases and the J gene end by 2 bases; junction bases not matched to a gene: 10. The CDR3 is made up of 18 amino acids. Germline CDR1 SGHTA, CDR2 FQGNSA.

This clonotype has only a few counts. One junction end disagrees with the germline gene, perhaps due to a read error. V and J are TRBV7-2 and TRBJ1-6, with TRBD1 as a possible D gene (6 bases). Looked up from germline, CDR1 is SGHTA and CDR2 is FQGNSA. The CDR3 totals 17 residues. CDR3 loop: CASSEQGSGSYNSSLHF. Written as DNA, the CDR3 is TGTGCCAGCAGCGAACAGGGTTCGGGCTCCTATAATTCATCCCTCCACTTT.

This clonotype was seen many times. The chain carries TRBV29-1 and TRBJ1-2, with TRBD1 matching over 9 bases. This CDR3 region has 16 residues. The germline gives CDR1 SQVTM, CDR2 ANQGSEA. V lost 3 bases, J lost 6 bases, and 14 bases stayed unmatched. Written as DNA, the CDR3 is TGCAGCGTTGATTCCGGGACAGGGAAGCGGGAGAATGGCTACACCTTC. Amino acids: CSVDSGTGKRENGYTF.

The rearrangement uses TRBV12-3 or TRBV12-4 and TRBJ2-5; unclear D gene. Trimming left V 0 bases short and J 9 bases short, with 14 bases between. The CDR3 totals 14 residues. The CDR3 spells CASSLAGGSRAQYF. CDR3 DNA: TGTGCCAGCAGTTTAGCGGGTGGTAGTCGTGCCCAGTACTTC.

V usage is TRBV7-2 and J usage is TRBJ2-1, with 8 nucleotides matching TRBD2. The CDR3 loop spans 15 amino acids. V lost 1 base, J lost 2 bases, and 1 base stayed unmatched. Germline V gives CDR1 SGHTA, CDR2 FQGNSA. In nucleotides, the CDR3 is TGTGCCAGCAGCTTAGATAGCGGGACCTACAATGAGCAGTTCTTC. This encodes CASSLDSGTYNEQFF.

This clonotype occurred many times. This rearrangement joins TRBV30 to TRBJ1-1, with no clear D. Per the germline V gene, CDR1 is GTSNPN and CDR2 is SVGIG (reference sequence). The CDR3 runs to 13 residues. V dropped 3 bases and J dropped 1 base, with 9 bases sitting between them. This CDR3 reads CAWSATGNTEAFF. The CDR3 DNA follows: TGTGCCTGGAGCGCTACCGGGAACACTGAAGCTTTCTTT.

In DNA form, the CDR3 reads TGTGCCAGCAGTTCGGAGGGGGCGGGTGACAGGATAAATCAGCCCCAGCATTTT. This encodes CASSSEGAGDRINQPQHF. The chain has TRBV5-6 and TRBJ1-5; 7 positions agree with TRBD1. This CDR3 comprises 18 residues. In germline, CDR1 is SGHDT, CDR2 YYEEEE. J was trimmed by 4 bases and V by 5 bases; bases with no gene match: 18. The full variable domain, its missing parts supplied by reference TRBV5-6 and TRBJ1-5, is DAGVTQSPTHLIKTRGQQVTLRCSPKSGHDTVSWYQQALGQGPQFIFQYYEEEERQRGNFPDRFSGHQFPNYSSELNVNALLLGDSALYLCASSSEGAGDRINQPQHFGDGTRLSIL.

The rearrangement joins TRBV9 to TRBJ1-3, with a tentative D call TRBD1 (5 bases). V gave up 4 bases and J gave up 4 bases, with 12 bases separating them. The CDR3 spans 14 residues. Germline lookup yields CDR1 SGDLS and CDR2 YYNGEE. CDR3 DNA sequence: TGTGCCAGCAGCCCCCGACAGTGGGGAAACACCATATATTTT. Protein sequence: CASSPRQWGNTIYF.

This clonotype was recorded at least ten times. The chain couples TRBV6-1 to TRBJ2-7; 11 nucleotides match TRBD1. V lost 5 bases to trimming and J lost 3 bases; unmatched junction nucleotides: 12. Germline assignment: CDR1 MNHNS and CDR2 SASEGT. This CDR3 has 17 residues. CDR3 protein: CASSTSRDRGSGYEQYF. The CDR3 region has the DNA TGTGCCAGCAGTACCTCCCGGGACAGGGGGTCGGGCTACGAGCAGTACTTC.

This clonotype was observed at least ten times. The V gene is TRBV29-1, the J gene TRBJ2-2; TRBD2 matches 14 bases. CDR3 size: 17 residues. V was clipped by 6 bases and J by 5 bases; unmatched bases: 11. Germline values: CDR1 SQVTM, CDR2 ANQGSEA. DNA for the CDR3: TGCAGCGTCCCGAGCGGACTAGCGGGAGGACGTACCGGGGAGCTGTTTTTT. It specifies CSVPSGLAGGRTGELFF.

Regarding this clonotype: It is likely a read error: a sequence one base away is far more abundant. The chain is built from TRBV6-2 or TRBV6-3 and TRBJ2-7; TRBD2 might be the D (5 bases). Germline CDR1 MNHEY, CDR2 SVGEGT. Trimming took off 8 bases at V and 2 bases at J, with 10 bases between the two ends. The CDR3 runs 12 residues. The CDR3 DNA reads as TGTGCCAGCGGTTCCGGGGCCTACGAGCAGTACTTC. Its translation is CASGSGAYEQYF.